This TCR beta chain is from a study of T-cell memory formation after mild COVID-19. Study-wide points: Clones contracting over day 15 to 85 were CD4/CD8 balanced, with later expanders leaning CD4+.

Notes on this clonotype: Its antigen is still unknown.

The CDR3 has 12 residues. Trimming cost V 0 bases and J 1 base, with 3 bases left between them. CDR1 SQVTM and CDR2 ANQGSEA come from the germline V gene. TCRdb recomputed calls from the 5' RACE reads with MiXCR, one row per CDR3 protein. This sample yields roughly 550,000 distinct CDR3 sequences, of which around 20% are seen a single time; around 13% belongs to the top ten. This clonotype originated in an adult woman who had mild COVID-19 (a few samples of this study predate the infection). Cell type and time point are not known. This rearrangement joins TRBV29-1 to TRBJ1-2, with no clear D. Source material: PBMCs or a T cell subset sorted from them (not recorded which). CDR3 nucleotide sequence: TGCAGCGTTGAAGAGGGTAACTATGGCTACACCTTC. Residues: CSVEEGNYGYTF.